The next 22 T cell receptor beta chains were all read from a single sample in a study of blood T cell repertoires in COVID-19. Data came from immunoSEQ multiplex PCR; TCRdb stores just in-frame clones and leaves some out. The top ten hold about 0.9% of the sample, which has approximately 290,000 clones, around 82% seen once. The sample comprised peripheral blood. These receptors all stem from a human donor with COVID-19, enrolled during active disease. The donor label of this sample is uncertain.

The gene calls are TRBV19 and TRBJ2-1; 8 bases agree with TRBD1. CDR1 is LNHDA, CDR2 SQIVND, per germline (reference sequence). The CDR3 has 14 amino acids. Trimming removed 3 bases from V and 8 bases from J; junction bases left unmatched: 6. The CDR3 sequence is CASSMDRALDEQFF. CDR3 coding DNA: TGTGCCAGTAGTATGGACAGGGCCCTTGATGAGCAGTTCTTC.

The rearrangement joins TRBV5-5 to TRBJ2-6; 12 nucleotides line up with TRBD1. This CDR3 comprises 17 residues. CDR1 SGHKS and CDR2 YYEKEE come from the germline V gene (reference sequence). With V trimmed by 4 bases and J by 1 base, 3 bases remained unmatched. CDR3 DNA: TGTGCCAGCAGCCCGGGACAGGGGGCATCTGGGGCCAACGTCCTGACTTTC. This translates into CASSPGQGASGANVLTF.

This chain connects TRBV27 to TRBJ2-1, with TRBD1 matching over 9 bases. Germline V gene data show CDR1 as MNHEY and CDR2 as SMNVEV (reference sequence). With 7 bases clipped from V and 7 bases from J, the junction kept 11 bases outside the gene matches. CDR3 size: 15 residues. CDR3 sequence reads: CASMVGTGWLNEQFF. The DNA for the CDR3 is TGTGCCAGCATGGTTGGGACAGGGTGGTTGAATGAGCAGTTCTTC.

The chain recombines TRBV9 with TRBJ2-7; D is unclear. The CDR3 contains 14 residues. Germline lookup yields CDR1 SGDLS and CDR2 YYNGEE. Trimming pared 0 bases from V and 6 bases from J, leaving 13 bases between. Here the CDR3 DNA reads TGTGCCAGCAGCGTAGGTAACCTACCTTCCGAGCAGTACTTC. As protein: CASSVGNLPSEQYF.

The chain has TRBV5-1 and TRBJ2-7; 7 bases are shared with TRBD2. The germline V gene encodes CDR1 SGHRS and CDR2 YFSETQ. Trimming at V came to 0 bases and at J to 5 bases, leaving 17 bases not matched to a gene. The CDR3 covers 18 residues. This CDR3 is CASSLAWRGREAHHEQYF. CDR3 in DNA: TGCGCCAGCAGCTTGGCCTGGAGGGGACGGGAGGCCCACCACGAGCAGTACTTC.

This chain links TRBV11-2 with TRBJ1-2; unclear D gene. This CDR3 contains 13 residues. Germline V gives CDR1 SGHAT, CDR2 FQNNGV. V was clipped by 5 bases and J by 2 bases, with 9 bases between them. The CDR3 nucleotides read TGTGCCAGCAGCCCGGGTCTAAACTATGGCTACACCTTC. The encoded protein is CASSPGLNYGYTF. Filled out from reference TRBV11-2 and TRBJ1-2, the complete variable domain reads EAGVAQSPRYKIIEKRQSVAFWCNPISGHATLYWYQQILGQGPKLLIQFQNNGVVDDSQLPKDRFSAERLKGVDSTLKIQPAKLEDSAVYLCASSPGLNYGYTFGSGTRLTVV.

This chain connects TRBV18 to TRBJ1-4; 7 bases line up with TRBD1. From germline, CDR1 is KGHSH and CDR2 LQKENI. This CDR3 is built from 14 residues. V lost 8 bases, J lost 5 bases, and 8 bases stayed unmatched. CDR3 DNA sequence: TGTGCCAGCCTTGACGGGACAGAGAATGAAAAACTGTTTTTT. Protein product: CASLDGTENEKLFF.

This clone occurred once. The rearrangement links TRBV30 to TRBJ1-2, with D perhaps TRBD1 (5 bases). The germline V and J ends were trimmed by 3 bases and 4 bases, with 15 bases remaining between them. The CDR3 length is 14 residues. Germline values: CDR1 GTSNPN, CDR2 SVGIG (reference sequence). The CDR3 here is CAWSPGGVLYGYTF. CDR3 bases: TGTGCCTGGAGCCCGGGGGGGGTGCTCTATGGCTACACCTTC.

The chain carries TRBV4-1 and TRBJ1-5; 9 bases match TRBD1. V shed 2 bases, J shed 5 bases, and the junction held 7 bases outside the gene matches. From germline, CDR1 is MGHRA and CDR2 YSYEKL. CDR3 length equals 16 residues. The CDR3 nucleotides are TGCGCCAGCAGCCAAAAGGACAGGGGATTAGATCAGCCCCAGCATTTT. Residues: CASSQKDRGLDQPQHF.

V is TRBV2 and J is TRBJ2-1; 7 nucleotides agree with TRBD1. The CDR3 runs to 15 residues. V shed 6 bases, J shed 0 bases, and the junction held 5 bases outside the gene matches. CDR1 SNHLY and CDR2 FYNNEI come from the germline V gene. This CDR3 reads CASSRDSRSYNEQFF. The CDR3 DNA follows: TGTGCCAGCAGCAGGGACAGCCGCTCCTACAATGAGCAGTTCTTC.

This sequence joins TRBV6-5 and TRBJ1-5, with TRBD1 as a possible D gene (5 bases). The CDR3 sequence is 13 residues long. The ends were cut back, 3 bases at V and 4 bases at J, with 7 bases in the middle. Germline CDR1 and CDR2: MNHEY and SVGAGI. CDR3 in amino acids: CASSYQGNQPQHF. The CDR3 DNA sequence: TGTGCCAGCAGTTATCAGGGAAATCAGCCCCAGCATTTT.

The V gene is TRBV19, the J gene TRBJ1-1, with TRBD1 matching 8 bases. Per the germline V gene, CDR1 is LNHDA and CDR2 is SQIVND (reference sequence). Losses at the gene ends were 0 bases for V and 2 bases for J; bases not matched to a gene: 5. This CDR3 is 16 amino acids long. In DNA, the CDR3 is TGTGCCAGTAGTATAGATTTGACAGGGGCCAACACTGAAGCTTTCTTT. Its translation is CASSIDLTGANTEAFF.

This chain joins TRBV7-2 and TRBJ1-6; possible D gene TRBD1, 5 bases. This CDR3 has 18 amino acids. The V end was cut by 4 bases, the J end by 7 bases, with 23 bases between. CDR1 and CDR2 from the germline V gene are SGHTA and FQGNSA. DNA of the CDR3: TGTGCCAGCAGCTCTAGAGAATGGCCAGGGTCTCGGAATTCACCCCTCCACTTT. It encodes CASSSREWPGSRNSPLHF.

This chain joins TRBV7-2 and TRBJ1-3; D is uncertain. V lost 1 base to trimming and J lost 0 bases, with 13 bases between them. The germline V gene has CDR1 SGHTA and CDR2 FQGNSA. The CDR3 runs 17 residues. CDR3 in amino acids: CASSLVLSTRSGNTIYF. CDR3 coding DNA: TGTGCCAGCAGCTTAGTCTTAAGCACCCGCTCTGGAAACACCATATATTTT.

The J gene is TRBJ1-2, the V gene TRBV28; 7 nucleotides match TRBD1. In germline, CDR1 is MDHEN, CDR2 SYDVKM. The CDR3 sequence is 14 residues long. The V gene end was trimmed by 5 bases and the J gene end by 4 bases; junction bases not matched to a gene: 7. For the CDR3, the DNA is TGTGCCAGCAGTCTACAGGGGCCCCTCTATGGCTACACCTTC. Translation: CASSLQGPLYGYTF.

This rearrangement joins TRBV12-3 or TRBV12-4 to TRBJ1-1; D is possibly TRBD1 (5 bases). V lost 7 bases to trimming and J lost 1 base, with 10 bases between them. The CDR3 has 13 amino acids. In DNA form, the CDR3 reads TGTGCCAGCATCATACAGGCGAACACTGAAGCTTTCTTT. Translating it yields CASIIQANTEAFF.

The V gene is TRBV3-1 (or the pseudogene TRBV3-2), the J gene TRBJ2-2, with D possibly TRBD2 on 5 matching bases. The V gene's germline CDR1 is LGHDT and CDR2 YNNKEL (reference sequence). CDR3 length: 13 amino acids. V was clipped by 4 bases and J by 8 bases, with 11 bases between them. The CDR3 bases are TGTGCCAGCAGCCCAACTAGGACTGGGGAGCTGTTTTTT. Amino acids: CASSPTRTGELFF.

V is TRBV9 and J is TRBJ2-2, with a weak D call TRBD2 (6 bases). The CDR3 is made up of 15 amino acids. V lost 0 bases, J lost 7 bases, and 13 bases lay in between. CDR1 and CDR2 (germline): SGDLS, YYNGEE. CDR3: CASSVDWRGGGELFF. The CDR3 region has the DNA TGTGCCAGCAGCGTAGATTGGAGGGGTGGCGGGGAGCTGTTTTTT.

The CDR3 region is CASTPGGTGRTEAFF. The CDR3 DNA reads TGTGCCAGCACACCGGGGGGGACAGGGAGGACTGAAGCTTTCTTT. The chain combines TRBV2 with TRBJ1-1; 9 positions agree with TRBD1. The CDR3 is 15 amino acids. V lost 7 bases and J lost 5; bases outside the gene matches: 11. Germline values: CDR1 SNHLY, CDR2 FYNNEI.

This chain connects TRBV29-1 to TRBJ1-2; D not certain. Trimming removed 6 bases at V and 1 base at J, with 18 bases between. CDR3 length equals 15 residues. The germline CDR1 and CDR2 sequences are SQVTM and ANQGSEA. CDR3 DNA sequence: TGCAGCGTAAAGGTTGTCGAAGCGAATAACTATGGCTACACCTTC. It is translated as CSVKVVEANNYGYTF.

This chain links TRBV6-2 or TRBV6-3 with TRBJ1-2; weak D call: TRBD1 (6 bases). Trimming took 4 bases from V and 7 from J, leaving 13 bases between them. Germline values: CDR1 MNHEY, CDR2 SVGEGT. The CDR3 runs 13 residues. The chain's CDR3 is CASSSSQGRGYTF. The CDR3, as DNA: TGTGCCAGCAGTTCCTCACAGGGTCGTGGCTACACCTTC.

This chain joins TRBV27 and TRBJ1-4; 8 bases match TRBD1. Losses at the gene ends were 5 bases for V and 3 bases for J; bases not matched to a gene: 8. In germline, CDR1 is MNHEY, CDR2 SMNVEV (reference sequence). The CDR3 consists of 16 residues. The CDR3 DNA follows: TGTGCCAGCAGTACTCGACCGGGACAGGCTAATGAAAAACTGTTTTTT. Protein sequence: CASSTRPGQANEKLFF.